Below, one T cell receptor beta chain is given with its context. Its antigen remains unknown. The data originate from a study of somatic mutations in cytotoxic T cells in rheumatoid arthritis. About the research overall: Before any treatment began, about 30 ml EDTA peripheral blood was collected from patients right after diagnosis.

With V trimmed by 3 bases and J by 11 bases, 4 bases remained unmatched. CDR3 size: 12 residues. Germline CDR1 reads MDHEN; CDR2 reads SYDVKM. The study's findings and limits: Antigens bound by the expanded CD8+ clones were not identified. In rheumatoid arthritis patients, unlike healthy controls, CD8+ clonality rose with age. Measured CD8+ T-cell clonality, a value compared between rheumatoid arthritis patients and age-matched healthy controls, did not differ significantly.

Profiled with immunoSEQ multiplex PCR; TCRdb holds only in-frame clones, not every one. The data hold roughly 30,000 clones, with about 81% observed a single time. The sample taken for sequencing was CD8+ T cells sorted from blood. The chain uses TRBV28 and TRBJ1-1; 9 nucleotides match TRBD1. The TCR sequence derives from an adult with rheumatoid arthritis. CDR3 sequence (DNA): TGTGCCAGCAGTTTGGGGGACAGGGAGGCTTTCTTT. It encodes CASSLGDREAFF. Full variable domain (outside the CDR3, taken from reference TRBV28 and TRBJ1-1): DVKVTQSSRYLVKRTGEKVFLECVQDMDHENMFWYRQDPGLGLRLIYFSYDVKMKEKGDIPEGYSVSREKKERFSLILESASTNQTSMYLCASSLGDREAFFGQGTRLTVV.